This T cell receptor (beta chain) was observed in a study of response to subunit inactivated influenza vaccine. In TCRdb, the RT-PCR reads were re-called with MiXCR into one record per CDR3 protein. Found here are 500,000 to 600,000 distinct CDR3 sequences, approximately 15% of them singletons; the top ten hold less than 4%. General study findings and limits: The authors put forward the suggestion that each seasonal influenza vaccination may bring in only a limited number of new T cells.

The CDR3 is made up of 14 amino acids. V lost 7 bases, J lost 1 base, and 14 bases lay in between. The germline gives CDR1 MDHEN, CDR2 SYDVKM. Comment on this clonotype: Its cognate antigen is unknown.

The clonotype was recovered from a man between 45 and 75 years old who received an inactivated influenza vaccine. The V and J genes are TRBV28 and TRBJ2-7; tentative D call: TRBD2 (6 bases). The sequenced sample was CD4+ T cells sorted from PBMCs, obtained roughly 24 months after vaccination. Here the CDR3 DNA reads TGTGCCAGCACCCCGACTGGGAGGTCCTACGAGCAGTACTTC. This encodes CASTPTGRSYEQYF.